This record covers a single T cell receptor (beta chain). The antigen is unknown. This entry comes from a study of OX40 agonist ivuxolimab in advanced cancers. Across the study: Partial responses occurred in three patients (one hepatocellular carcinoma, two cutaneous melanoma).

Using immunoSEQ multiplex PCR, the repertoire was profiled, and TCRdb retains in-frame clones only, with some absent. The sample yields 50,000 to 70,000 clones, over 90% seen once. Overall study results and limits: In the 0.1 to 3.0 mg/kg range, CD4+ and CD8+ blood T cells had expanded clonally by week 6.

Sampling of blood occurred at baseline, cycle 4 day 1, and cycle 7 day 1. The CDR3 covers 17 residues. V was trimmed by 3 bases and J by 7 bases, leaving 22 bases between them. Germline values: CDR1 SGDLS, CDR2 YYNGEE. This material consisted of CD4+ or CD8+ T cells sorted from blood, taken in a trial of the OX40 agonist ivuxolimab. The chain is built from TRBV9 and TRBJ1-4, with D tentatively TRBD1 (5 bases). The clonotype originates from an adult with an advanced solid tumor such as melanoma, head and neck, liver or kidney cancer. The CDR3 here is CASSGREGTSWGEKLFF. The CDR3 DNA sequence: TGTGCCAGCAGCGGACGTGAGGGGACTTCCTGGGGTGAAAAACTGTTTTTT. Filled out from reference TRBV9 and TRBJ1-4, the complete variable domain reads DSGVTQTPKHLITATGQRVTLRCSPRSGDLSVYWYQQSLDQGLQFLIQYYNGEERAKGNILERFSAQQFPDLHSELNLSSLELGDSALYFCASSGREGTSWGEKLFFGSGTQLSVL.